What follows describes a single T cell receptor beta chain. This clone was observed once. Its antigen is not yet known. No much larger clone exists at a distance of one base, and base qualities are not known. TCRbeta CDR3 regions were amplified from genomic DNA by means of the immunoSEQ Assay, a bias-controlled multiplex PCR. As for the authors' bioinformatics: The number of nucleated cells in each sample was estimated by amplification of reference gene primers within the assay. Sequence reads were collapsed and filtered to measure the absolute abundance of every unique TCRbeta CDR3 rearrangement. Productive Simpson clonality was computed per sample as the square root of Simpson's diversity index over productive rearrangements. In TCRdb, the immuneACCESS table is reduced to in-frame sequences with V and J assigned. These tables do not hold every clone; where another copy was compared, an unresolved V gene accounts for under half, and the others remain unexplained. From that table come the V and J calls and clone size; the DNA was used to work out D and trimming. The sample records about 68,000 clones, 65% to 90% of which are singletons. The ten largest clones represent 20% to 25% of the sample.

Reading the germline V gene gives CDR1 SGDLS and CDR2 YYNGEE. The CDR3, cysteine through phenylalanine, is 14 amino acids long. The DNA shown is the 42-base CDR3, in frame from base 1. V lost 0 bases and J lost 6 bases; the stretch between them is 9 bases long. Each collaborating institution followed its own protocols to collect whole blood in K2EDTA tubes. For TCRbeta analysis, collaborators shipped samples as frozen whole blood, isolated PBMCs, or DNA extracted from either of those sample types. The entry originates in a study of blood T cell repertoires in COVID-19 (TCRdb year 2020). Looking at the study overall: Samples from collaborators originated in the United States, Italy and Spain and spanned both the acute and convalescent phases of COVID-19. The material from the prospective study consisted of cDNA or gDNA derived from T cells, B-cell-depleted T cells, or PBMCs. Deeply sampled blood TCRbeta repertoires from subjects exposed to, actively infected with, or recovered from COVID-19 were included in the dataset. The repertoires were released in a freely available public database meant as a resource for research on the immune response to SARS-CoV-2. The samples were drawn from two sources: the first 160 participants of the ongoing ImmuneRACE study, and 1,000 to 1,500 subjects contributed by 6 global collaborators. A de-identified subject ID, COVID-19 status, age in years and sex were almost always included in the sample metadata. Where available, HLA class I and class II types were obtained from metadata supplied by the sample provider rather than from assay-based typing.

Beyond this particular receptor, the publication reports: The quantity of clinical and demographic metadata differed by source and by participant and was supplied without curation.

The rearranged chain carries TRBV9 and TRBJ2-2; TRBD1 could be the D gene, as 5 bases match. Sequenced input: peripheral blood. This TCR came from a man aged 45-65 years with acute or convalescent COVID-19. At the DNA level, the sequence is TGTGCCAGCAGCGTAGGGGTGGGGCCCGGGGAGCTGTTTTTT. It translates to CASSVGVGPGELFF. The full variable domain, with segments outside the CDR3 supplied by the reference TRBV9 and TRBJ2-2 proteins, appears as DSGVTQTPKHLITATGQRVTLRCSPRSGDLSVYWYQQSLDQGLQFLIQYYNGEERAKGNILERFSAQQFPDLHSELNLSSLELGDSALYFCASSVGVGPGELFFGEGSRLTVL.